Shown below are 11 T cell receptor beta chains from a single sample sequenced in a study of T cell repertoires in cytomegalovirus infection. These receptors lack a known antigen. One entry per CDR3 protein results from TCRdb running MiXCR on the reads. Seen here are around 900,000 distinct CDR3 sequences, approximately 31% observed once, and the top ten hold 13%. The starting material was cultured CD8+ T cells from PBMCs, obtained from culture after CMV antigen stimulation. The receptors shown here come from a human donor in good health (CMV status not recorded). Some clones in this sample may be carry-over from other donors' samples.

The chain is built from TRBV7-9 and TRBJ2-7; 7 bases are shared with TRBD2. V was pared by 5 bases and J by 1 base, with 8 bases of the junction left unmatched. The CDR3 contains 15 residues. Germline V gene data show CDR1 as SEHNR and CDR2 as FQNEAQ (reference sequence). The CDR3 sequence is CASSKLTGGSYEQYV. The CDR3, as DNA: TGTGCCAGCAGCAAACTTACCGGGGGGTCCTACGAGCAGTACGTC.

This clonotype was picked up many times. The chain recombines TRBV7-6 with TRBJ1-1; no reliable D call. The CDR3 length is 14 residues. Between the trimmed V and J ends, which lost 1 base and 1 base, there was a span of 7 bases. CDR1 and CDR2 (germline): SGHVS, FNYEAQ. The CDR3 here is CASSLDPGNTEAFF. The CDR3 nucleotides read TGTGCCAGCAGCTTAGACCCCGGGAACACTGAAGCTTTCTTT.

The rearrangement links TRBV12-3 or TRBV12-4 to TRBJ2-2; 8 positions agree with TRBD1. Losses at the gene ends were 6 bases for V and 5 bases for J; bases not matched to a gene: 17. The CDR3 consists of 18 residues. CDR3 sequence (DNA): TGTGCCAGCAGCCAGACTCGAGCGGATAACAGGGGGACCGGGGAGCTGTTTTTT. The encoded protein is CASSQTRADNRGTGELFF.

The genes are TRBV5-6 and TRBJ1-2; D is perhaps TRBD1 (5 bases). This CDR3 spans 15 amino acids. V shed 0 bases and J shed 2 bases, with 11 bases lying between them. The germline V gene has CDR1 SGHDT and CDR2 YYEEEE. The CDR3, as DNA: TGTGCCAGCAGCTTGGAGCGGGGGTCGAACTATGGCTACACCTTC. Amino acid sequence: CASSLERGSNYGYTF.

The chain carries TRBV14 and TRBJ2-6, with TRBD1 matching 11 bases. The CDR3 has 18 residues. V shed 3 bases, J shed 4 bases, and the junction held 8 bases outside the gene matches. The germline V gene has CDR1 SGHDN and CDR2 FVKESK. CDR3 DNA: TGTGCCAGCAGCCAGCGGGAGGACAGGGGGCCCGGGGCCAACGTCCTGACTTTC. Its translation is CASSQREDRGPGANVLTF.

This chain's CDR3 is CASSVARIAGVTGELFF. The CDR3 nucleotides are TGTGCCAGCAGCGTAGCTCGGATAGCGGGGGTCACCGGGGAGCTGTTTTTT. The chain recombines TRBV9 with TRBJ2-2; 9 positions agree with TRBD2. After removal of 0 bases from V and 4 bases from J, the junction contained 7 bases not matched to a gene. Germline CDR1 SGDLS, CDR2 YYNGEE. The CDR3 consists of 17 residues.

In regard to this clonotype: One end of the junction does not line up with germline, which may come from a read error. The CDR3 DNA reads as TGCAGCGCCCTTGCCGGGGGCTACTATGGCTACACCTTT. Protein product: CSALAGGYYGYTF. The gene calls are TRBV29-1 and TRBJ1-2; D might be TRBD1 (6 bases). The CDR3 loop spans 13 amino acids. Per germline, CDR1 SQVTM and CDR2 ANQGSEA.

This chain uses TRBV19 with TRBJ2-1; no firm D call. CDR3 length: 13 amino acids. Germline assignment: CDR1 LNHDA and CDR2 SQIVND (reference sequence). With 1 base removed from V and 5 bases from J, the gap between germline ends came to 6 bases. The CDR3 protein is CASSIGVNNEQFF. CDR3 in DNA: TGTGCCAGTAGTATAGGGGTAAACAATGAGCAGTTCTTC.

The chain combines TRBV19 with TRBJ2-2; D remains unclear. Looked up from germline, CDR1 is LNHDA and CDR2 is SQIVND (reference sequence). The length of the CDR3 is 14 residues. Trimming shortened V by 1 base and J by 6 bases, and 9 bases separated the two germline ends. In DNA form, the CDR3 reads TGTGCCAGTAGTATAGGCAGGAGCCCCGGGGAGCTGTTTTTT. Protein sequence: CASSIGRSPGELFF.

This chain links TRBV4-1 with TRBJ1-3; D remains unclear. This CDR3 region has 16 residues. Trimming pared 2 bases from V and 0 bases from J, leaving 11 bases between. Germline-derived CDR1 and CDR2 are MGHRA and YSYEKL. The CDR3 spells CASSQLGRDSGNTIYF. Here the CDR3 DNA reads TGCGCCAGCAGCCAACTCGGACGGGACTCTGGAAACACCATATATTTT.

J is TRBJ1-2 and V is TRBV27, with TRBD1 identical over 7 bases. The CDR3 length is 15 residues. Germline V CDR1 and CDR2: MNHEY, SMNVEV (reference sequence). V lost 6 bases to trimming and J lost 3 bases; unmatched junction nucleotides: 10. CDR3 coding DNA: TGTGCCAGCAGGTCCACCCGGGACAGTTACTATGGCTACACCTTC. It is translated as CASRSTRDSYYGYTF.